This TCR beta chain originates from a study of long-term antiretroviral therapy in people with HIV. At the survey level, the v3.0 immunoSEQ assay was run. Sequencing used immunoSEQ multiplex PCR; TCRdb keeps in-frame clones, though not all of them. The profile shows some 28,000 clones, 90% to 95% of them singletons. As regards this clone: Its specificity is not known.

Treatment for all HIV-infected participants took place in the United States. Study findings and constraints: ART adherence was not documented, and neither viral resistance nor therapy changes had any data.

Trimming took 3 bases from V and 3 from J; bases not matched to a gene: 2. Looked up from germline, CDR1 is SGHRS and CDR2 is YFSETQ. There are 15 residues in the CDR3. The receptor was derived from a man aged 25-45 years with HIV. V usage is TRBV5-1 and J usage is TRBJ2-2; 10 nucleotides line up with TRBD2. The material was unsorted PBMCs, obtained 6 to 6.5 years after starting antiretroviral therapy. The CDR3 reads CASSWGTSDTGELFF. The CDR3 bases are TGCGCCAGCAGCTGGGGGACTAGCGACACCGGGGAGCTGTTTTTT.